Below, 12 T cell receptor beta chains from the same sample are listed, as sequenced in a study of PD-1 blockade in classical Hodgkin lymphoma. Only in-frame clones appear in the TCRdb table, and some are missing; sequencing was by immunoSEQ multiplex PCR. This sample has around 13,000 clones, with about four fifths found just once. Every single patient, without exception, relapsed after autologous stem cell transplantation, and brentuximab vedotin exposure varied. The sequences come from peripheral blood mononuclear cells (PBMCs), collected at baseline. The receptors here all came from a human donor with classical Hodgkin lymphoma.

The J gene is TRBJ1-6, the V gene TRBV23-1, with D perhaps TRBD1 (6 bases). TRBV23-1 is an ORF; its function is uncertain. The CDR3 loop spans 17 amino acids. V was clipped by 3 bases and J by 5 bases, with 17 bases between them. The CDR3 region is CASSHGRGGEDNSPLHF. The CDR3 DNA reads as TGCGCCAGCAGTCACGGACGAGGGGGGGAGGATAATTCACCCCTCCACTTT.

This chain connects TRBV4-1 to TRBJ1-5; D is unclear. Looked up from germline, CDR1 is MGHRA and CDR2 is YSYEKL. Trimming shortened V by 1 base and J by 7 bases, and 8 bases separated the two germline ends. The CDR3 is made up of 13 amino acids. CDR3 region: CASSQATFQPQHF. For the CDR3, the DNA is TGCGCCAGCAGCCAAGCCACCTTCCAGCCCCAGCATTTT.

This chain uses TRBV5-4 with TRBJ2-7; D is possibly TRBD1 (5 bases). The germline CDR1 and CDR2 sequences are SGHNT and YYREEE (reference sequence). Trimming took 4 bases from V and 5 from J, leaving 16 bases between them. The CDR3 totals 14 residues. The DNA for the CDR3 is TGTGCCAGCAGCGGGCAGGGCGCCTTGAACGAGCAGTACTTC. Its protein is CASSGQGALNEQYF. Variable domain in full (rest from reference TRBV5-4 and TRBJ2-7): ETGVTQSPTHLIKTRGQQVTLRCSSQSGHNTVSWYQQALGQGPQFIFQYYREEENGRGNFPPRFSGLQFPNYSSELNVNALELDDSALYLCASSGQGALNEQYFGPGTRLTVT.

The chain employs TRBV7-6 and TRBJ1-4; possibly TRBD1 for D (5 bases). Germline V lookup: CDR1 SGHVS, CDR2 FNYEAQ. The V gene lost 5 bases and the J gene lost 7 bases, with 26 bases spanning the gap. The CDR3 extends over 18 amino acids. CDR3 nucleotides: TGTGCCAGCAGCCCTAGATCTCGTCTTTTCGGGGGAAGTGAAAAACTGTTTTTT. Its translation: CASSPRSRLFGGSEKLFF.

The genes are TRBV19 and TRBJ2-1, with TRBD2 matching over 11 bases. The germline gives CDR1 LNHDA, CDR2 SQIVND (reference sequence). There are 15 residues in the CDR3. V trimming: 3 bases; J trimming: 7 bases; junction bases outside the gene matches: 5. The CDR3 is CASSIGRTSGNEQFF. CDR3 DNA: TGTGCCAGTAGTATCGGGAGGACTAGCGGGAATGAGCAGTTCTTC.

Comments on this clone: Germline and junction disagree at one end, which may indicate a read error. This rearrangement joins TRBV6-5 to TRBJ2-5; perhaps TRBD2 as D (6 bases). The germline CDR1 and CDR2 sequences are MNHEY and SVGAGI. CDR3 length equals 13 residues. The CDR3 sequence is CASSSWRGETLYF. The CDR3 DNA is TGTGCCAGCAGTAGCTGGAGGGGAGAGACCCTGTACTTC.

A note on this clone: A far larger clone is one base from this, pointing to a likely read error. V and J are TRBV5-1 and TRBJ1-1, with 11 nucleotides matching TRBD1. This CDR3 is built from 16 residues. Germline V gene lookup returns CDR1 SGHRS and CDR2 YFSETQ. With 4 bases clipped from V and 2 bases from J, the junction kept 7 bases outside the gene matches. CDR3 in DNA: TGCGCCAGCAGCCCCGGGACAGGGGGGTTAAACACTGAAGCTTTCTTT. It encodes CASSPGTGGLNTEAFF.

V is TRBV11-2 and J is TRBJ1-1; D is possibly TRBD1 (5 bases). The CDR3 spans 13 residues. The V and J ends lost 5 bases and 1 base respectively, with 8 bases between them. The germline V gene has CDR1 SGHAT and CDR2 FQNNGV. In nucleotides, the CDR3 is TGTGCCAGCAGCGCTGACAGGAACACTGAAGCTTTCTTT. It translates to CASSADRNTEAFF.

This rearrangement joins TRBV9 to TRBJ1-2; 10 nucleotides match TRBD1. CDR1 is SGDLS, CDR2 YYNGEE, per germline. Losses at the gene ends were 4 bases for V and 3 bases for J; bases not matched to a gene: 15. The CDR3 covers 18 residues. CDR3 sequence: CASSLMAGQGTLDYGYTF. In nucleotides, the CDR3 is TGTGCCAGCAGCCTAATGGCGGGACAGGGGACCCTAGACTATGGCTACACCTTC.

The genes are TRBV19 and TRBJ1-4, with D maybe TRBD1 (5 bases). The CDR3 runs 13 residues. The germline gives CDR1 LNHDA, CDR2 SQIVND (reference sequence). V lost 8 bases and J lost 4, with 11 bases in between. The CDR3 nucleotides are TGTGCCAGTTCTCGGGACGGTAATGAAAAACTGTTTTTT. This codes for CASSRDGNEKLFF.

Written as DNA, the CDR3 is TGTGCCAGCAGCTTGGCTATAGCGGTGAACACCGGGGAGCTGTTTTTT. Amino acids: CASSLAIAVNTGELFF. The chain is built from TRBV5-6 and TRBJ2-2; maybe TRBD2 (6 bases). Trimming shortened V by 0 bases and J by 1 base, and 10 bases separated the two germline ends. This CDR3 has 16 residues. Germline V gene lookup returns CDR1 SGHDT and CDR2 YYEEEE.

J is TRBJ1-5 and V is TRBV19, with TRBD1 identical over 7 bases. The CDR3 runs to 13 residues. Trimming at V came to 4 bases and at J to 4 bases, leaving 1 base not matched to a gene. Germline V gene lookup returns CDR1 LNHDA and CDR2 SQIVND (reference sequence). This chain's CDR3 is CASSNRGNQPQHF. The CDR3 coding sequence is TGTGCCAGTAGTAACAGGGGAAATCAGCCCCAGCATTTT.